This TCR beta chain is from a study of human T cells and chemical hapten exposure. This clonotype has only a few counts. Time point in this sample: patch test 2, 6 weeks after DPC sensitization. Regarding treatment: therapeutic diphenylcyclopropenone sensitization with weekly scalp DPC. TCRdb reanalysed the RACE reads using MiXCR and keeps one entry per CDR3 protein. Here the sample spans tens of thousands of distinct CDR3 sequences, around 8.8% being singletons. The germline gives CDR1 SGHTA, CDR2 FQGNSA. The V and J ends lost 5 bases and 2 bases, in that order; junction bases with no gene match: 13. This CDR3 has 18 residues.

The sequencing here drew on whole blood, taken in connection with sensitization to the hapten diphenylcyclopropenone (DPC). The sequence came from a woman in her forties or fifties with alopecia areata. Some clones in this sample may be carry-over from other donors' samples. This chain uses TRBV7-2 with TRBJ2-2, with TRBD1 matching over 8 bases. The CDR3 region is CASSLTLLGQANTGELFF. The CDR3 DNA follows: TGTGCCAGCAGCCTAACCCTATTGGGACAGGCTAACACCGGGGAGCTGTTTTTT. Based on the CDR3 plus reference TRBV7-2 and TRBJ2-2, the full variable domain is GAGVSQSPSNKVTEKGKDVELRCDPISGHTALYWYRQSLGQGLEFLIYFQGNSAPDKSGLPSDRFSAERTGGSVSTLTIQRTQQEDSAVYLCASSLTLLGQANTGELFFGEGSRLTVL.